A single sample is the source of the 21 T cell receptor beta chains below, sequenced in a study of EBV T-cell therapy then PD-1 blockade in nasopharyngeal carcinoma. TCRdb's table, derived via immunoSEQ multiplex PCR, lists solely in-frame clones and lacks some. The sample gives 17,000 or so clones, roughly 84% of which show up once; 25% to 30% is in the top ten. Treatment of the sample: AdE1-LMPpoly-expanded autologous EBV-specific T-cell therapy followed by anti-PD-1 nivolumab. Their cognate antigens are unknown. The sequenced sample was CD8+ T cells from blood, obtained at day 0 from a patient whose treatment included autologous EBV-specific T cells and nivolumab. All receptors derive from a man aged 35-49 years with nasopharyngeal carcinoma.

The chain recombines TRBV2 with TRBJ2-5; tentative D call: TRBD1 (6 bases). V gave up 6 bases and J gave up 4 bases, with 12 bases separating them. This CDR3 spans 13 amino acids. Germline assignment: CDR1 SNHLY and CDR2 FYNNEI. CDR3 DNA: TGTGCCAGCAGCGCTCGCAGGGGAGAGACCCAGTACTTC. Translation: CASSARRGETQYF.

The J gene is TRBJ1-4, the V gene TRBV7-8; perhaps TRBD1 as D (6 bases). There are 15 residues in the CDR3. Looked up from germline, CDR1 is SGHVS and CDR2 is FQNEAQ. V lost 4 bases, J lost 7 bases, and 16 bases lay in between. DNA of the CDR3: TGTGCCAGCAGCTCCTTTGGGGGGGCGGGTGAAAAACTGTTTTTT. Its protein is CASSSFGGAGEKLFF.

In its sample, this clone was seen a few times. The rearrangement uses TRBV6-6 and TRBJ1-6; no definite D call. This CDR3 is built from 16 residues. Trimming took off 6 bases at V and 10 bases at J, with 22 bases between the two ends. Germline V gives CDR1 MNHNY, CDR2 SVGAGI (reference sequence). The CDR3 region is CASSTLRAGGWSPLHF. DNA for the CDR3: TGTGCCAGCAGCACCCTACGTGCGGGAGGCTGGTCACCCCTCCACTTT.

V usage is TRBV19 and J usage is TRBJ2-7; the D gene is possibly TRBD2 (5 bases). CDR3 length: 14 residues. CDR1 and CDR2 (germline): LNHDA, SQIVND (reference sequence). The germline V and J ends were trimmed by 1 base and 7 bases, with 14 bases remaining between them. CDR3 in amino acids: CASSIGAGIKEQYF. The CDR3 coding sequence is TGTGCCAGTAGTATAGGGGCCGGGATTAAAGAGCAGTACTTC.

The rearrangement uses TRBV27 and TRBJ2-1, with 8 bases lining up with TRBD2. Germline-derived CDR1 and CDR2 are MNHEY and SMNVEV (reference sequence). The CDR3 runs to 14 residues. With V trimmed by 7 bases and J by 4 bases, 6 bases remained unmatched. The CDR3 region has the DNA TGTGCCAGCATTCGAACTAGCGGATACAATGAGCAGTTCTTC. Translated: CASIRTSGYNEQFF.

The chain couples TRBV6-5 to TRBJ2-3; 8 bases are shared with TRBD1. V was clipped by 5 bases and J by 1 base; unmatched bases: 2. Germline CDR1 MNHEY, CDR2 SVGAGI. The CDR3 is 14 amino acids. CDR3 sequence (DNA): TGTGCCAGCAGTACGGGACAGGGCACAGATACGCAGTATTTT. Its protein product is CASSTGQGTDTQYF.

The chain uses TRBV5-5 and TRBJ1-2; no clear D gene. The CDR3 contains 13 residues. The V and J ends lost 2 bases and 4 bases respectively, with 9 bases between them. CDR1 is SGHKS, CDR2 YYEKEE, per germline (reference sequence). Written as DNA, the CDR3 is TGTGCCAGCAGCTTTAGGTTCAGCTATGGCTACACCTTC. Amino acids: CASSFRFSYGYTF.

In DNA, the CDR3 is TGTGCCATCAGTGAGGGGACAGGGAGAAACATTCAGTACTTC. Protein sequence: CAISEGTGRNIQYF. The J gene is TRBJ2-4, the V gene TRBV10-3; 9 positions match TRBD1. J was trimmed by 6 bases and V by 2 bases; bases with no gene match: 2. The CDR3 sequence is 14 residues long. Looked up from germline, CDR1 is ENHRY and CDR2 is SYGVKD.

This chain uses TRBV5-6 with TRBJ2-3, with a weak D call TRBD2 (6 bases). V dropped 6 bases and J dropped 0 bases, with 11 bases sitting between them. The CDR3 runs to 14 residues. The germline V gene encodes CDR1 SGHDT and CDR2 YYEEEE. Here the CDR3 DNA reads TGTGCCAGCAATTGGGCGGGGAGCACAGATACGCAGTATTTT. Protein product: CASNWAGSTDTQYF.

The rearrangement joins TRBV5-1 to TRBJ2-7; the match to TRBD1 covers 8 bases. The ends lost 3 bases at V and 0 bases at J; junction bases unmatched: 5. Per the germline V gene, CDR1 is SGHRS and CDR2 is YFSETQ. This CDR3 is built from 15 residues. The CDR3 region has the DNA TGCGCCAGCAGCTACCAGGGGGCAGCCTCCTACGAGCAGTACTTC. It translates to CASSYQGAASYEQYF.

This chain joins TRBV5-5 and TRBJ2-7, with D possibly matching TRBD1 (6 bases). The V and J ends lost 2 bases and 4 bases respectively, with 16 bases between them. The CDR3 length is 15 residues. Per germline, CDR1 SGHKS and CDR2 YYEKEE (reference sequence). The CDR3 sequence: CASSFYPGVKYEQYF. Written as DNA, the CDR3 is TGTGCCAGCAGCTTCTATCCAGGGGTCAAGTACGAGCAGTACTTC.

The chain has TRBV7-9 and TRBJ2-7, with 9 bases lining up with TRBD1. The length of the CDR3 is 16 residues. V trimming: 4 bases; J trimming: 5 bases; junction bases outside the gene matches: 12. In germline, CDR1 is SEHNR, CDR2 FQNEAQ (reference sequence). The CDR3 bases are TGTGCCAGCAGCTCAGACTCGGGACAGGGTAACAACGAGCAGTACTTC. It is translated as CASSSDSGQGNNEQYF.

The chain employs TRBV2 and TRBJ2-2; TRBD1 might be the D (5 bases). The CDR3 is made up of 12 amino acids. The V end lost 9 bases, the J end lost 4 bases, and 9 bases lay between the germline ends. Germline CDR1 and CDR2: SNHLY and FYNNEI. CDR3 coding DNA: TGTGCCAGTCCTACAGGCACCGGGGAGCTGTTTTTT. Translating it yields CASPTGTGELFF.

This chain joins TRBV11-1 and TRBJ1-5; maybe TRBD1 (5 bases). In germline, CDR1 is SGHAT, CDR2 FQDESV (reference sequence). This CDR3 comprises 15 residues. V dropped 4 bases and J dropped 3 bases, with 13 bases sitting between them. For the CDR3, the DNA is TGTGCCAGCAGCTCCACCGGGGCCCCCAATCAGCCCCAGCATTTT. This gives the protein CASSSTGAPNQPQHF.

The gene calls are TRBV2 and TRBJ2-2; D unresolved. CDR3 size: 13 residues. The V gene lost 3 bases and the J gene lost 3 bases, with 5 bases spanning the gap. Per germline, CDR1 SNHLY and CDR2 FYNNEI. CDR3 in DNA: TGTGCCAGCAGTGACTTCTACACCGGGGAGCTGTTTTTT. As protein: CASSDFYTGELFF.

This chain joins TRBV4-3 and TRBJ1-5; 8 nucleotides line up with TRBD1. This CDR3 spans 15 amino acids. The J segment lost 6 bases and the V segment lost 0 bases, leaving 4 bases of the junction unmatched. Germline assignment: CDR1 LGHNA and CDR2 YSLEER. The CDR3 coding sequence is TGCGCCAGCAGCCAAGAAACGGACAGGGTTCAGCCCCAGCATTTT. This translates into CASSQETDRVQPQHF.

V usage is TRBV10-3 and J usage is TRBJ2-1; 11 bases agree with TRBD2. Per germline, CDR1 ENHRY and CDR2 SYGVKD. The CDR3 sequence is 14 residues long. V was clipped by 9 bases and J by 5 bases; unmatched bases: 6. CDR3 sequence: CAITSGGVNNEQFF. The DNA of the CDR3 is TGTGCCATTACTAGCGGGGGAGTAAACAATGAGCAGTTCTTC.

V is TRBV12-3 or TRBV12-4 and J is TRBJ1-5; a possible D gene is TRBD1 (5 bases). Trimming pared 3 bases from V and 14 bases from J, leaving 11 bases between. The CDR3 is made up of 11 amino acids. CDR3 loop: CASSFGTSKHF. Written as DNA, the CDR3 is TGTGCCAGCAGTTTTGGGACGTCCAAGCATTTT.

V is TRBV27 and J is TRBJ2-3, with 7 bases lining up with TRBD1. The V gene end was trimmed by 2 bases and the J gene end by 0 bases; junction bases not matched to a gene: 8. This CDR3 is 17 amino acids long. Germline V gene data show CDR1 as MNHEY and CDR2 as SMNVEV (reference sequence). For the CDR3, the DNA is TGTGCCAGCAGTTTAATCACCGGGACAGCTAGCACAGATACGCAGTATTTT. Translating gives CASSLITGTASTDTQYF.

This sequence joins TRBV2 and TRBJ2-1; D possibly corresponds to TRBD2 (7 bases). The CDR3 extends over 15 amino acids. Germline V gives CDR1 SNHLY, CDR2 FYNNEI. V lost 10 bases and J 0 bases, leaving 16 bases between the germline ends. For the CDR3, the DNA is TGTGCCATCAGGGCGGGGGCCCTCTCCTACAATGAGCAGTTCTTC. It encodes CAIRAGALSYNEQFF.

This clone was counted a single time. The V gene is TRBV4-1, the J gene TRBJ2-7; D remains unclear. Germline V CDR1 and CDR2: MGHRA, YSYEKL. With 2 bases removed from V and 4 bases from J, the gap between germline ends came to 15 bases. The CDR3 covers 15 residues. CDR3 in amino acids: CASSQISDPAYEQYF. Here the CDR3 DNA reads TGCGCCAGCAGCCAAATTTCGGACCCGGCGTACGAGCAGTACTTC.